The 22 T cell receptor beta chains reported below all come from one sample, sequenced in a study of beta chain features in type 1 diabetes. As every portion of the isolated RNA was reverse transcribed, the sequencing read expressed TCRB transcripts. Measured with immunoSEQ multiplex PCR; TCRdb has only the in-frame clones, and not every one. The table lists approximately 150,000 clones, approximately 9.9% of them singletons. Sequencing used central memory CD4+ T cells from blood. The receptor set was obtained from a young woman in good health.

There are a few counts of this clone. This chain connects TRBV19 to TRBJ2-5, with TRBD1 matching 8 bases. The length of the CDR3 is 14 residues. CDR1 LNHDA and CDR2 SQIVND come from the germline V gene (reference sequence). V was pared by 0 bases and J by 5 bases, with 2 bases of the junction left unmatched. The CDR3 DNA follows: TGTGCCAGTAGTATAGAAGGACAGGGCGAGACCCAGTACTTC. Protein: CASSIEGQGETQYF.

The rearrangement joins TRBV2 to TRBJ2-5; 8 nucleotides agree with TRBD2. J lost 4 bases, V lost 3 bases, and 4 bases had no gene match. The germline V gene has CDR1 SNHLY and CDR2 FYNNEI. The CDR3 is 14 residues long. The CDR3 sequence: CASSDDGLAETQYF. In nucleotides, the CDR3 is TGTGCCAGCAGTGATGATGGACTAGCAGAGACCCAGTACTTC.

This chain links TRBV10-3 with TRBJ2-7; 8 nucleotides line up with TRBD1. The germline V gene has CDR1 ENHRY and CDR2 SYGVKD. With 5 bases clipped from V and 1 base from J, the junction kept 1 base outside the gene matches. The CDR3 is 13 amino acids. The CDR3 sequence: CAISQGASYEQYF. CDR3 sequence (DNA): TGTGCCATCAGTCAGGGGGCTTCCTACGAGCAGTACTTC.

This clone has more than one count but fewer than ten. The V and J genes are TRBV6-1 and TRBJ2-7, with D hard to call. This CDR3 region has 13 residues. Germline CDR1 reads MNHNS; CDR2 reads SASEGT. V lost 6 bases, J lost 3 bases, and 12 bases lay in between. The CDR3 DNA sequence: TGTGCCAGCAGACAAAACAACTACTACGAGCAGTACTTC. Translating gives CASRQNNYYEQYF.

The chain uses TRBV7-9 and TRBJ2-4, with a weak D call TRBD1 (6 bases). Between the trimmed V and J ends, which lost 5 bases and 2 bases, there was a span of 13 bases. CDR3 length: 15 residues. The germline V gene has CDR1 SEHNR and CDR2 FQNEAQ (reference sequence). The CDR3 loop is CASSSNRVTKNIQYF. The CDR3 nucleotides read TGTGCCAGCAGCAGCAACAGGGTAACCAAAAACATTCAGTACTTC.

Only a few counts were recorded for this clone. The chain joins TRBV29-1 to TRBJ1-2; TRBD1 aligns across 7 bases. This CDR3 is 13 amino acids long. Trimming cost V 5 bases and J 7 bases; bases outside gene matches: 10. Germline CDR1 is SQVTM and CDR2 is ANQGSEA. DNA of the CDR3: TGCAGCGTTACGCAGGGGGTAGCTGGTGGCTACACCTTC. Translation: CSVTQGVAGGYTF.

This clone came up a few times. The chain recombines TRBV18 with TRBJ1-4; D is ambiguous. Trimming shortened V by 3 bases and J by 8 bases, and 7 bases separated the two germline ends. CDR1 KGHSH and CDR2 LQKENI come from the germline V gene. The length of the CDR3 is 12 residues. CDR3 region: CASSPTREKLFF. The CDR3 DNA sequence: TGTGCCAGCTCACCCACCCGGGAAAAACTGTTTTTT.

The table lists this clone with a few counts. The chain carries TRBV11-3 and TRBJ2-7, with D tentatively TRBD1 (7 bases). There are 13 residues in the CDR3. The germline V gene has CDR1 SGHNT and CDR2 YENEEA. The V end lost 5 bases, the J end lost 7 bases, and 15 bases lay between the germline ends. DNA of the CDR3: TGTGCCAGCAGCCCGGACAGGAGGGGGGAGCAGTACTTC. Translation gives CASSPDRRGEQYF.

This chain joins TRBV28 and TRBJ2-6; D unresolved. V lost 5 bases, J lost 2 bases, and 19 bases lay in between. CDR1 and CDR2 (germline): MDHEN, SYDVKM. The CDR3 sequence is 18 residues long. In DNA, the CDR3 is TGTGCCAGCAGTCCGTGGAGACCTAGAACCCCTGGGGCCAACGTCCTGACTTTC. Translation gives CASSPWRPRTPGANVLTF.

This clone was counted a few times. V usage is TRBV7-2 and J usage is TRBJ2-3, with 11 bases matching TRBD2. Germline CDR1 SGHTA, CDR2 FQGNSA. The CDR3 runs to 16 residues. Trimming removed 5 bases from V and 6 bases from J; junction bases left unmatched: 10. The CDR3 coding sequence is TGTGCCAGCAGCCCAAAAGGACTAGCGGGTAGGGATACGCAGTATTTT. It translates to CASSPKGLAGRDTQYF.

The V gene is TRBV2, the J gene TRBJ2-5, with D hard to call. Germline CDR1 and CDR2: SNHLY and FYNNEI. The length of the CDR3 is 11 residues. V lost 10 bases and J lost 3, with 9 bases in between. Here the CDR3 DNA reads TGTGCCACCGGGTGGGAAGAGACCCAGTACTTC. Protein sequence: CATGWEETQYF.

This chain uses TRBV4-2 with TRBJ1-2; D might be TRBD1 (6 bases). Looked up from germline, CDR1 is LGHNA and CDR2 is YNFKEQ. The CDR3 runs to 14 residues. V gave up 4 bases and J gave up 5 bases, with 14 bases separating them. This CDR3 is CASSPSGQSYGYTF. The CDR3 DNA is TGTGCCAGCAGCCCCTCAGGACAGTCTTATGGCTACACCTTC.

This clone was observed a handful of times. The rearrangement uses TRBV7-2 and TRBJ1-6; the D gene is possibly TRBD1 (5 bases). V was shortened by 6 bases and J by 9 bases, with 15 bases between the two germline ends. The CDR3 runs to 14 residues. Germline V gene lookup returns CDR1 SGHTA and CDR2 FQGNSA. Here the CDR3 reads CASRRGTGASPLHF. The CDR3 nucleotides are TGTGCCAGCAGGCGTGGGACTGGGGCTTCACCCCTCCACTTT. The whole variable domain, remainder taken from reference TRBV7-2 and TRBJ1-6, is GAGVSQSPSNKVTEKGKDVELRCDPISGHTALYWYRQSLGQGLEFLIYFQGNSAPDKSGLPSDRFSAERTGGSVSTLTIQRTQQEDSAVYLCASRRGTGASPLHFGNGTRLTVT.

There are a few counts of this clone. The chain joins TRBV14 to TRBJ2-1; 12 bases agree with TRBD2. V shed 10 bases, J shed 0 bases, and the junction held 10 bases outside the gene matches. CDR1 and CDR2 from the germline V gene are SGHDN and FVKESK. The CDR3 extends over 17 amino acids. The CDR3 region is CATSTSGSPSSYNEQFF. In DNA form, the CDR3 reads TGTGCCACCTCGACTAGCGGGAGTCCTAGCTCCTACAATGAGCAGTTCTTC.

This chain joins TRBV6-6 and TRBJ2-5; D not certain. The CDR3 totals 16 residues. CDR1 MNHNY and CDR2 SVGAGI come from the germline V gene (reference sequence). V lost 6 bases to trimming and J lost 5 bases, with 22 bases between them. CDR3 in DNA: TGTGCCAGCAGCTCCCCTAGAAGCCAACGACGTGAGACCCAGTACTTC. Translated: CASSSPRSQRRETQYF.

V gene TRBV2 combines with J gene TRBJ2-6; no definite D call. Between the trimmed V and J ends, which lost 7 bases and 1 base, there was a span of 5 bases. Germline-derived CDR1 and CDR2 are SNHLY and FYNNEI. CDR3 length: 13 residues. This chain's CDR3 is CASTVSGANVLTF. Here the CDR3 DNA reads TGTGCCAGCACCGTTTCTGGGGCCAACGTCCTGACTTTC.

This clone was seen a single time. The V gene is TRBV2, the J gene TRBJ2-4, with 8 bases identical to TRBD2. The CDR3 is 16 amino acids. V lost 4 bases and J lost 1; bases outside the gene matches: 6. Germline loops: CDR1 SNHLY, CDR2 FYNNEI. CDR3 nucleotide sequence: TGTGCCAGCAGTGGCGGGGGGCGCGTCGCCAAAAACATTCAGTACTTC. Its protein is CASSGGGRVAKNIQYF.

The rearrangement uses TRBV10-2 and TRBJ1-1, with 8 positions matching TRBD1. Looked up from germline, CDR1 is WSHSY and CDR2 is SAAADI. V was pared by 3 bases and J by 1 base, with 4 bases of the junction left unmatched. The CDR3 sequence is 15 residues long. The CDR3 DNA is TGCGCCAGCAGTGATGGGACAGGTGGGAACACTGAAGCTTTCTTT. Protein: CASSDGTGGNTEAFF.

CDR3 amino acids: CASSLQAGLPYNEQFF. The CDR3 DNA sequence: TGTGCCAGCAGCTTGCAAGCGGGGCTACCGTACAATGAGCAGTTCTTC. The gene calls are TRBV7-8 and TRBJ2-1; 7 nucleotides match TRBD2. Germline trimming cut 3 bases from V and 4 bases from J; bases unmatched to any gene: 9. Germline CDR1 is SGHVS and CDR2 is FQNEAQ. This CDR3 has 16 residues.

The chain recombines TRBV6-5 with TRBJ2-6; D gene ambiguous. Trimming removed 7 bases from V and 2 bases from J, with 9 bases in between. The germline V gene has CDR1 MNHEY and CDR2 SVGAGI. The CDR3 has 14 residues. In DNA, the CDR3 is TGTGCCAGCAAAAGACATGCTGGGGCCAACGTCCTGACTTTC. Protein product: CASKRHAGANVLTF.

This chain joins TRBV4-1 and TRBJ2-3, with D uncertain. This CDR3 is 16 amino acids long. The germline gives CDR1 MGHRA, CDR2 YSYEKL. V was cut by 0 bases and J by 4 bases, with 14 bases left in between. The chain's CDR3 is CASSQDASYLADTQYF. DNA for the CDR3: TGCGCCAGCAGCCAAGATGCATCCTATCTCGCAGATACGCAGTATTTT.

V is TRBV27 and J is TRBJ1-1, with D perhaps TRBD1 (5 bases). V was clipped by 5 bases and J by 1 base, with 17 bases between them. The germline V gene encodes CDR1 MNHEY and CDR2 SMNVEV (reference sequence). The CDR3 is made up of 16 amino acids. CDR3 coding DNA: TGTGCCAGCAGTCCACTCGTTCAGGGAAAGAACACTGAAGCTTTCTTT. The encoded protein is CASSPLVQGKNTEAFF.